This record concerns one T cell receptor beta chain sequence. This clonotype showed up many times. Its target antigen remains unknown. Base qualities are not recorded, but no much larger clone differs from it by a single base. This sample was taken from a study of spatial heterogeneity in lung cancer (dated by TCRdb to between 2017 and 2020). Study-wide context: Beta-chain transcripts were consistently detected in greater numbers than alpha-chain transcripts, which likely reflects a higher abundance of beta-chain transcripts. In the raw uncorrected reads, each unique combination of TCR and UMI appeared more than ten times on average. In non-small cell lung cancer, the study quantitatively compared TCR alpha and beta repertoires across several tumor regions, matched nontumor lung, and blood. TCR repertoire features were related to nonsynonymous mutation counts determined by whole-exome sequencing of tumor tissue. Both alpha and beta chains were TCR-sequenced in samples taken at surgery, namely 220 tumor regions, 64 matched nontumor lung samples and approximately 58 PBMC samples. Study-wide findings and limitations: Confirming at a functional level the hypothesis that regional TCRs recognize regional mutations was considered to require additional single-cell paired TCR alpha and beta sequencing. Ubiquitous expanded tumor TCRs showed up in blood more often at tumor resection than at routine follow-up.

Library preparation used 5' RACE. These reads were obtained on a NextSeq 500. In the TCR library protocol, a unique molecular identifier was attached to each TCR cDNA molecule so that PCR and sequencing errors could be corrected. Under the source paper's analysis protocol: TCR identification, UMI-based error correction and CDR3 extraction were performed with Decombinator tools. Expanded TCRs were defined as those above a frequency of 2 per 1,000, corresponding to the top 1% of the tumor frequency distribution. Renyi diversity was calculated using the R vegan package after each repertoire was subsampled 100 times to 5,000 TCRs. CDR3 similarity networks were constructed using string-kernel similarity of amino acid triplets, with links drawn between CDR3s whose pairwise similarity was above 0.82. The raw public data were reprocessed by TCRdb itself: fastp quality trimming at Q25, MiXCR clonotype calling, in-frame beta chains only. Identical CDR3 protein sequences are pooled into one entry, listed with their most common genes and DNA. TCRdb, rather than the study authors, made the V and J calls. This sample has under 30,000 distinct CDR3 sequences in its table, and around 3.2% of those were observed once. Less than 35% of the sample belongs to the ten largest clones.

Explained via the paper, the time point label denotes: sample taken at primary tumor resection. For TCR sequencing, whole RNA was extracted from tumor and nontumor lung tissue, or from cryopreserved PBMC samples, and no cell sorting was done. Samples were obtained from 72 patients with early-stage, untreated non-small cell lung cancer from the lung TRACERx cohort. Only patients with enough RNA available from two or more tumor regions were chosen for TCR sequencing. The TCR comes from a female donor with early-stage non-small cell lung cancer. Specimen: PBMCs, collected at surgery.

At the DNA level, the sequence is TGTGCCAGCAGCCAAGTTTTGGACAGGGATTCCTACGAGCAGTACTTC. Its translation is CASSQVLDRDSYEQYF. Recombination linked TRBV3-1 to TRBJ2-7, and TRBD1 matches 8 of the central bases. The germline V gene (reference sequence) yields LGHDT for CDR1 and YNNKEL for CDR2. The CDR3, cysteine through phenylalanine, is 16 amino acids long. Here the CDR3 DNA is all that survives: 48 bases in frame from base 1. After removal of 1 base from V and 1 base from J, the junction retains 6 bases not matched to a gene.